Listed below are T cell receptor beta chains from one sample, sequenced in a study of blood T cell repertoires in COVID-19. Only in-frame clones appear in the TCRdb table, and some are missing; sequencing was by immunoSEQ multiplex PCR. The sample holds roughly 250,000 clones; 88% are singletons and the top ten take roughly 1.2%. The source material was PBMCs or T cells enriched from blood (not recorded which). The source of these receptors is a middle-aged woman with acute COVID-19. CDR3s include the opening cysteine and the closing phenylalanine or tryptophan. D genes are given only for firm matches. Clone size is shown for a subset of rows, as once, few, many or a class of expanded clone.

v_gene	abundance	d_gene	j_gene	CDR3nt	CDR3aa
TRBV11-2	few	NA	TRBJ1-2	TGTGCCAGCAGCTTAGCCCCCATGAACTATGGCTACACCTTC	CASSLAPMNYGYTF
TRBV24-1	NA	TRBD1	TRBJ1-5	TGTGCCACCAGCGGGGGGGGAGGGGGCAGACAGCCCCAGCATTTT	CATSGGGGGRQPQHF
TRBV7-9	NA	TRBD1	TRBJ2-3	TGTGCCAGCAGCCCGCAGGGGGCTAAGCAGTATTTT	CASSPQGAKQYF
TRBV18	once	NA	TRBJ1-2	TGTGCCAGCTCACCACGTCCAGGGCATGGCTACACCTTC	CASSPRPGHGYTF
TRBV5-4	once	NA	TRBJ1-2	TGTGCCAGCAGCCCGGGGAAGCTCTATGGCTACACCTTC	CASSPGKLYGYTF
TRBV11-3	NA	TRBD2	TRBJ2-1	TGTGCCAGCAGCTTAGTCGCTAGCGGGAGATACAATGAGCAGTTCTTC	CASSLVASGRYNEQFF
TRBV9	once	NA	TRBJ2-1	TGTGCCAGCAGCGTAGACGGGGGAGTCTACAATGAGCAGTTCTTC	CASSVDGGVYNEQFF
TRBV24-1	NA	NA	TRBJ2-6	TGTGCCACCAGTCCGGGACAAATCCACTCTGGGGCCAACGTCCTGACTTTC	CATSPGQIHSGANVLTF
TRBV6-2/TRBV6-3	NA	NA	TRBJ2-7	TGTGCCAGCAGTTCACCGCACAGGTCCCTGGGCGAGCAGTACTTC	CASSSPHRSLGEQYF
TRBV4-3	NA	TRBD2	TRBJ2-4	TGCGCCAGCAGCCAAAGGCGGGAGGCCGGCAAAAACATTCAGTACTTC	CASSQRREAGKNIQYF
TRBV7-8	few	NA	TRBJ2-1	TGTGCCAGCAGCCGAGACAGATTTCCCTACAATGAGCAGTTCTTC	CASSRDRFPYNEQFF
TRBV5-1	NA	NA	TRBJ2-2	TGCGCCAGCAGCTCCGACTTATCTGTAAACACCGGGGAGCTGTTTTTT	CASSSDLSVNTGELFF
TRBV11-2	NA	NA	TRBJ2-4	TGTGCCAGCAGCCCCCAAAGGGGCAAAAACATTCAGTACTTC	CASSPQRGKNIQYF
TRBV6-5	NA	NA	TRBJ2-7	TGTGCCACTCGGAGACAGCTTTACTCCTACGAGCAGTACTTC	CATRRQLYSYEQYF
TRBV7-8	NA	TRBD2	TRBJ2-1	TGTGCCAGCAGCTTAGGTACTAGCGGGAGTTACAATGAGCAGTTCTTC	CASSLGTSGSYNEQFF
TRBV4-1	NA	TRBD1	TRBJ1-4	TGCGCCAGCAGCCAAAATCCGACAGGGGTGGGCTTAGGAGAAAAACTGTTTTTT	CASSQNPTGVGLGEKLFF
TRBV3-1/TRBV3-2	NA	TRBD2	TRBJ2-1	TGTGCCAGCAGCCAATATCTAACGGGAGGTAGGAATGAGCAGTTCTTC	CASSQYLTGGRNEQFF
TRBV14	NA	TRBD1	TRBJ2-2	TGTGCCAGCAGGCTAGCCGGGACAGAGCGTACCGGGGAGCTGTTTTTT	CASRLAGTERTGELFF
TRBV3-1/TRBV3-2	NA	TRBD2	TRBJ2-3	TGTGCCAGCAGCCCTGCCGGGATGGGCGGGAGGTACGATACGCAGTATTTT	CASSPAGMGGRYDTQYF
TRBV30	NA	TRBD1	TRBJ1-1	TGTGCCTGGTCGGGACAGACGAACACTGAAGCTTTCTTT	CAWSGQTNTEAFF
TRBV30	NA	NA	TRBJ1-3	TGTGCCTGGGACATCTCTGGAAACACCATATATTTT	CAWDISGNTIYF
TRBV27	few	NA	TRBJ2-1	TGTGCCAGCAGTTTAGGGCAGGTCAATGAGCAGTTCTTC	CASSLGQVNEQFF
TRBV6-5	NA	TRBD2	TRBJ2-3	TGTGCCAGCAGTTACAGCACTAGCGGGGTGTTCAATACGCAGTATTTT	CASSYSTSGVFNTQYF
TRBV28	NA	NA	TRBJ1-1	TGTGCCAGCAGTGGTACACGGAACACTGAAGCTTTCTTT	CASSGTRNTEAFF
TRBV27	NA	TRBD1	TRBJ2-3	TGTGCCAGCAGTTTAATTCTTGGACAGGGGACAGATACGCAGTATTTT	CASSLILGQGTDTQYF
TRBV9	few	NA	TRBJ2-2	TGTGCCAGCAGCCTCGGGGGAGGCACCGGGGAGCTGTTTTTT	CASSLGGGTGELFF
TRBV5-6	NA	NA	TRBJ2-7	TGTGCCAGCACCAAGATCGGGAGAACCTACGAGCAGTACTTC	CASTKIGRTYEQYF
TRBV28	NA	TRBD1	TRBJ2-1	TGTGCCAGCAGTTTTGGGGCTACCAGGGGGCTCTTTCACAATGAGCAGTTCTTC	CASSFGATRGLFHNEQFF